This record concerns one T cell receptor beta chain sequence. The antigen remains undetermined. This table comes from immunoSEQ multiplex PCR, and its TCRdb copy is limited to in-frame clones, with some not included. The data show approximately 200,000 clones, 85% to 90% seen once. The CDR3 is 18 residues long. V was shortened by 0 bases and J by 1 base, with 19 bases between the two germline ends. Germline V gene data show CDR1 as SGHAT and CDR2 as FQNNGV. The entry originates in a study of T cell responses to AZD1222 COVID-19 vaccine. Whole-study results and caveats: Spike regions recognized by vaccine-associated CD4 TCRs spanned the protein, led by 160-218 and 743-854.

The rearrangement links TRBV11-2 to TRBJ2-7; D might be TRBD2 (5 bases). The TCR was taken from an adult in good health. Specimen: peripheral blood, collected on day 0 of MenACWY control vaccination. Here the CDR3 DNA reads TGTGCCAGCAGCTTAGATCCAGAGACGGTACTAGGATCCTACGAGCAGTACTTC. Protein: CASSLDPETVLGSYEQYF.